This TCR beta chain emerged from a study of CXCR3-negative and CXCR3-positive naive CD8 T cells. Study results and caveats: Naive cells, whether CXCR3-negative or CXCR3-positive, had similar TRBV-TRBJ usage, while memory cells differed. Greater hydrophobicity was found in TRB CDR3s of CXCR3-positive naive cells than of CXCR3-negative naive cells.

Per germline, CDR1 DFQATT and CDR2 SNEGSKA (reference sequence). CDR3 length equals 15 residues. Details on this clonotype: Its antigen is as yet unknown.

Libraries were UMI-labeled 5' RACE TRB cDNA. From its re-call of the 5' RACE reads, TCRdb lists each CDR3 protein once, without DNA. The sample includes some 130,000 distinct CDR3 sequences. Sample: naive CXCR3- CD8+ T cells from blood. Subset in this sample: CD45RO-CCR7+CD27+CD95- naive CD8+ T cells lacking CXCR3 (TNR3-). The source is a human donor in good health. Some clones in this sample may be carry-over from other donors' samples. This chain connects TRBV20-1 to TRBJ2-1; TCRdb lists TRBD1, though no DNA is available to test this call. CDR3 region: CSARDTGAAYNEQFF.